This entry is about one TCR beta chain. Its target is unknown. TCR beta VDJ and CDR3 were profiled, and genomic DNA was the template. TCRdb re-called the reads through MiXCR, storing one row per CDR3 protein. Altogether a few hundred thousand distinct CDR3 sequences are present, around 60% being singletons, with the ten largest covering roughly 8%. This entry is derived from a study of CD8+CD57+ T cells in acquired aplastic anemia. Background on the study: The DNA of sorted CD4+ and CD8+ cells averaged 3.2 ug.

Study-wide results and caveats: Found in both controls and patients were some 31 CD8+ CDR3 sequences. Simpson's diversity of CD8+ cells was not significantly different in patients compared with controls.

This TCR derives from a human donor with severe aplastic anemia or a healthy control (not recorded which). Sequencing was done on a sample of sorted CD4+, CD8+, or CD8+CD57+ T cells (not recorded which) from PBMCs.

DNA of the CDR3: TGCGCCAGCAGTGTTGGCTCCCGGGGTCAGCCCCAGCATTTT. Translation: CASSVGSRGQPQHF. The rearrangement uses TRBV10-2 and TRBJ1-5; D remains unclear. This CDR3 is 14 amino acids long. Germline V lookup: CDR1 WSHSY, CDR2 SAAADI. With 4 bases removed from V and 6 bases from J, the gap between germline ends came to 13 bases.